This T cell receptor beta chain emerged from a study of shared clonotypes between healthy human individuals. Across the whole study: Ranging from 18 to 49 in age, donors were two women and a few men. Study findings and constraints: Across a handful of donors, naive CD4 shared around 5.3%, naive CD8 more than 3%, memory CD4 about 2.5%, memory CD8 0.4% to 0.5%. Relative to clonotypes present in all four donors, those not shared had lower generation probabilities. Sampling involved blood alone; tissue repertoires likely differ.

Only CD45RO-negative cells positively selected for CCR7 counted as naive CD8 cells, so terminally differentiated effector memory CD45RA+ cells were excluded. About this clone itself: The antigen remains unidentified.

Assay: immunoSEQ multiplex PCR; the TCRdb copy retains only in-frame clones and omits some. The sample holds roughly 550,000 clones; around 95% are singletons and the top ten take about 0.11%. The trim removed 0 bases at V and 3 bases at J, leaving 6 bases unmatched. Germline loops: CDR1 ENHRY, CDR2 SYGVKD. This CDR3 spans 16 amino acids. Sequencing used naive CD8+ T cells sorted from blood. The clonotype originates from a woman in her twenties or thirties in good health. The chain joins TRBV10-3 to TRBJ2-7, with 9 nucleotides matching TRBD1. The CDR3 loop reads CAISESVWTGDYEQYF. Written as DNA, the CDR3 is TGTGCCATCAGTGAGTCTGTGTGGACAGGGGACTACGAGCAGTACTTC.